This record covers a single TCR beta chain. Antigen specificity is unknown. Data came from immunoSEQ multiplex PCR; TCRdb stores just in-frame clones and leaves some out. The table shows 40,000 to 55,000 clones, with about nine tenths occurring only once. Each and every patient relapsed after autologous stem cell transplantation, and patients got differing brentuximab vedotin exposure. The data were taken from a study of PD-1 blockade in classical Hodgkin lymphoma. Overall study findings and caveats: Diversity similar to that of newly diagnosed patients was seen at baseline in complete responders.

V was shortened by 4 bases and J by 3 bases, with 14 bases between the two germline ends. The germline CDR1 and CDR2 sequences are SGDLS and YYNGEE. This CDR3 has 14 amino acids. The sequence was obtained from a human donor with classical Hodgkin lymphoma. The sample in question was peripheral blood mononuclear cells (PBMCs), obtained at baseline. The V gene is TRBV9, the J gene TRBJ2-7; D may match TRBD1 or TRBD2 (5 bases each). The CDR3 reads CASSPRGALYEQYF. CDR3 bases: TGTGCCAGCAGCCCGAGAGGGGCGCTCTACGAGCAGTACTTC.